Below, 32 T cell receptor beta chains from the same sample are listed, as sequenced in a study of blood T cell repertoires in COVID-19. The data were produced by immunoSEQ multiplex PCR, yet TCRdb's version contains in-frame clones alone and is incomplete. The sample lists around 230,000 clones; approximately 84% were seen once. The sequenced material came from peripheral blood. These receptors were taken from a woman older than 75 with acute or convalescent COVID-19.

The chain combines TRBV5-1 with TRBJ2-3, with D hard to call. Germline loops: CDR1 SGHRS, CDR2 YFSETQ. There are 15 residues in the CDR3. The ends were cut back, 0 bases at V and 0 bases at J, with 8 bases in the middle. The CDR3 reads CASSLGAPSTDTQYF. The DNA of the CDR3 is TGCGCCAGCAGCTTGGGAGCGCCTAGCACAGATACGCAGTATTTT.

The chain recombines TRBV15 with TRBJ1-5; TRBD1 is a possible D gene (5 bases). The CDR3 totals 15 residues. From germline, CDR1 is LNHNV and CDR2 YYDKDF (reference sequence). V lost 0 bases to trimming and J lost 4 bases, with 10 bases between them. The CDR3 here is CATSRETGVNQPQHF. The CDR3 DNA reads TGTGCCACCAGCAGAGAAACAGGTGTTAATCAGCCCCAGCATTTT. Full variable domain (outside the CDR3, taken from reference TRBV15 and TRBJ1-5): DAMVIQNPRYQVTQFGKPVTLSCSQTLNHNVMYWYQQKSSQAPKLLFHYYDKDFNNEADTPDNFQSRRPNTSFCFLDIRSPGLGDTAMYLCATSRETGVNQPQHFGDGTRLSIL.

The rearrangement joins TRBV6-6 to TRBJ2-7, with D possibly matching TRBD2 (5 bases). The CDR3 is 13 amino acids. The germline CDR1 and CDR2 sequences are MNHNY and SVGAGI (reference sequence). The V end lost 5 bases, the J end lost 2 bases, and 10 bases lay between the germline ends. The CDR3 DNA sequence: TGTGCCAGCAGTGGAACGGGGACCTACGAGCAGTACTTC. The encoded protein is CASSGTGTYEQYF.

The rearrangement joins TRBV10-3 to TRBJ1-4; 9 bases are shared with TRBD1. The CDR3 has 15 residues. The trim removed 6 bases at V and 0 bases at J, leaving 2 bases unmatched. Germline assignment: CDR1 ENHRY and CDR2 SYGVKD. The CDR3 region is CAIRGDRATNEKLFF. The CDR3 DNA sequence: TGTGCCATCAGAGGGGACAGGGCAACTAATGAAAAACTGTTTTTT.

This sequence joins TRBV28 and TRBJ1-5; D unresolved. The V gene lost 1 base and the J gene lost 6 bases, with 4 bases spanning the gap. The CDR3 contains 12 residues. Germline CDR1 MDHEN, CDR2 SYDVKM. The CDR3 coding sequence is TGTGCCAGCAGTTTATTATTTCAGCCCCAGCATTTT. Its translation: CASSLLFQPQHF.

This chain uses TRBV5-6 with TRBJ2-2, with 14 bases identical to TRBD2. This CDR3 contains 17 residues. CDR1 SGHDT and CDR2 YYEEEE come from the germline V gene. The V segment lost 3 bases and the J segment 3 bases; nucleotides outside the gene matches: 4. The CDR3 region is CASSSRTSGRYTGELFF. The CDR3, as DNA: TGTGCCAGCAGCTCTCGGACTAGCGGGAGGTACACCGGGGAGCTGTTTTTT.

The J gene is TRBJ2-5, the V gene TRBV5-1; 13 bases line up with TRBD2. The length of the CDR3 is 16 residues. V dropped 4 bases and J dropped 4; count of bases not matched to a gene: 7. Germline values: CDR1 SGHRS, CDR2 YFSETQ. DNA of the CDR3: TGCGCCAGCAGCAAGGGGACTAGCGGGAATGTAGAGACCCAGTACTTC. It codes for CASSKGTSGNVETQYF.

As for this clone: The same CDR3 is also encoded by other DNA sequences in this sample. This sequence joins TRBV5-1 and TRBJ1-5; 9 bases are shared with TRBD1. The CDR3 sequence is 14 residues long. V lost 4 bases to trimming and J lost 4 bases; unmatched junction nucleotides: 3. Germline CDR1 is SGHRS and CDR2 is YFSETQ. The CDR3 here is CASSPGTGNQPQHF. The DNA of the CDR3 is TGCGCCAGCAGCCCCGGGACAGGGAATCAGCCCCAGCATTTT. Based on the CDR3 plus reference TRBV5-1 and TRBJ1-5, the full variable domain is KAGVTQTPRYLIKTRGQQVTLSCSPISGHRSVSWYQQTPGQGLQFLFEYFSETQRNKGNFPGRFSGRQFSNSRSEMNVSTLELGDSALYLCASSPGTGNQPQHFGDGTRLSIL.

V is TRBV7-2 and J is TRBJ1-1; D is possibly TRBD1 (5 bases). Trimming left V 4 bases short and J 2 bases short, with 14 bases between. The germline V gene has CDR1 SGHTA and CDR2 FQGNSA. This CDR3 is 15 amino acids long. The DNA for the CDR3 is TGTGCCAGCAGCTACCGCTCGGGGGGAAACACTGAAGCTTTCTTT. It codes for CASSYRSGGNTEAFF.

The genes are TRBV5-1 and TRBJ2-1; the match to TRBD2 covers 8 bases. Germline trimming cut 4 bases from V and 9 bases from J; bases unmatched to any gene: 15. This CDR3 is built from 16 residues. Germline CDR1 SGHRS, CDR2 YFSETQ. The CDR3 spells CASSLGTRGISGEQFF. The CDR3 region has the DNA TGCGCCAGCAGCCTAGGGACTAGGGGCATTTCGGGTGAGCAGTTCTTC.

J is TRBJ1-3 and V is TRBV7-9, with TRBD1 matching over 7 bases. The trim removed 9 bases at V and 0 bases at J, leaving 14 bases unmatched. The germline CDR1 and CDR2 sequences are SEHNR and FQNEAQ (reference sequence). The CDR3 contains 17 residues. CDR3 bases: TGTGCCAGTATCCTTGCGACAGGGTCCCTCTCTGGAAACACCATATATTTT. This gives the protein CASILATGSLSGNTIYF.

The CDR3 is CASSQGASGRGEQFF. Written as DNA, the CDR3 is TGTGCCAGCAGCCAAGGTGCTAGCGGAAGAGGTGAGCAGTTCTTC. The chain employs TRBV3-1 (or the pseudogene TRBV3-2) and TRBJ2-1, with 7 bases matching TRBD2. V lost 1 base, J lost 9 bases, and 9 bases stayed unmatched. Germline lookup yields CDR1 LGHDT and CDR2 YNNKEL (reference sequence). CDR3 size: 15 residues.

J is TRBJ1-2 and V is TRBV4-1; 10 bases map to TRBD1. CDR1 is MGHRA, CDR2 YSYEKL, per germline. CDR3 length: 16 amino acids. Losses at the gene ends were 4 bases for V and 7 bases for J; bases not matched to a gene: 12. The CDR3 bases are TGCGCCAGCAGCCCCCGGGGACAGGGGAAGATGGGTGGCTACACCTTC. This gives the protein CASSPRGQGKMGGYTF.

The gene calls are TRBV6-5 and TRBJ1-3; D is unresolved. Looked up from germline, CDR1 is MNHEY and CDR2 is SVGAGI. V lost 0 bases and J 4 bases, leaving 4 bases between the germline ends. The length of the CDR3 is 13 residues. CDR3 sequence reads: CASSYSLGNTIYF. The CDR3 DNA follows: TGTGCCAGCAGTTACTCCCTCGGAAACACCATATATTTT.

This clone appeared a few times. The V gene is TRBV9, the J gene TRBJ2-1; 7 bases line up with TRBD2. The CDR3 is 15 residues long. Germline assignment: CDR1 SGDLS and CDR2 YYNGEE. Trimming cost V 3 bases and J 7 bases; bases outside gene matches: 10. CDR3: CASSDREEARNEQFF. The CDR3 DNA reads as TGTGCCAGCAGCGATCGGGAGGAGGCGAGGAATGAGCAGTTCTTC.

V and J are TRBV6-5 and TRBJ1-1, with D possibly matching TRBD1 (6 bases). Germline CDR1 MNHEY, CDR2 SVGAGI. Trimming shortened V by 2 bases and J by 4 bases, and 14 bases separated the two germline ends. The CDR3 sequence is 15 residues long. CDR3 nucleotide sequence: TGTGCCAGCAGTTACCAACCAGGGGTGGGCACTGAAGCTTTCTTT. This sequence encodes CASSYQPGVGTEAFF.

The sample holds one count of this clone. The genes are TRBV11-2 and TRBJ2-5; no clear D gene. V dropped 3 bases and J dropped 5 bases, with 7 bases sitting between them. CDR3 length equals 12 residues. Looked up from germline, CDR1 is SGHAT and CDR2 is FQNNGV. CDR3 protein: CASSLFGETQYF. DNA for the CDR3: TGTGCCAGCAGCTTGTTCGGGGAGACCCAGTACTTC. The variable domain in full, completed from reference TRBV11-2 and TRBJ2-5, reads EAGVAQSPRYKIIEKRQSVAFWCNPISGHATLYWYQQILGQGPKLLIQFQNNGVVDDSQLPKDRFSAERLKGVDSTLKIQPAKLEDSAVYLCASSLFGETQYFGPGTRLLVL.

This clone was recorded only once. This chain joins TRBV10-1 and TRBJ1-2, with a weak D call TRBD1 (5 bases). CDR3 length equals 13 residues. V lost 6 bases and J lost 3, with 11 bases in between. The germline CDR1 and CDR2 sequences are WNHNN and SYGVQD (reference sequence). In DNA, the CDR3 is TGCGCCAGCAGCGTAGACAGAGACTATGGCTACACCTTC. Protein: CASSVDRDYGYTF.

The chain joins TRBV5-1 to TRBJ2-5; 15 bases fit TRBD2. The CDR3 runs to 17 residues. Germline-derived CDR1 and CDR2 are SGHRS and YFSETQ. The V and J ends lost 4 bases and 5 bases, in that order; junction bases with no gene match: 9. The CDR3 DNA reads as TGCGCCAGCAGCCCCGGACTAGCGGGGGGGTCAGTGGAGACCCAGTACTTC. Translated, it gives CASSPGLAGGSVETQYF.

V usage is TRBV27 and J usage is TRBJ2-1, with D perhaps TRBD2 (5 bases). The CDR3 is made up of 17 amino acids. Trimming shortened V by 7 bases and J by 2 bases, and 21 bases separated the two germline ends. The germline CDR1 and CDR2 sequences are MNHEY and SMNVEV (reference sequence). The DNA of the CDR3 is TGTGCCAGCACCTCCTCATCGACGGGAACGCCCTACAATGAGCAGTTCTTC. Translated: CASTSSSTGTPYNEQFF.

DNA of the CDR3: TGTGCCAGCAGTGAAGATTGGACTCACTACGAGCAGTACTTC. Residues: CASSEDWTHYEQYF. The chain recombines TRBV6-1 with TRBJ2-7; D possibly corresponds to TRBD2 (5 bases). This CDR3 comprises 14 residues. Germline CDR1 is MNHNS and CDR2 is SASEGT. V was clipped by 1 base and J by 3 bases, with 10 bases between them.

This clone was seen a few times. V and J are TRBV7-9 and TRBJ1-2, with 7 bases matching TRBD1. V lost 1 base to trimming and J lost 0 bases; unmatched junction nucleotides: 2. CDR1 is SEHNR, CDR2 FQNEAQ, per germline (reference sequence). The CDR3 has 15 amino acids. The CDR3 DNA reads TGTGCCAGCAGCTTAGAAGGACAGGCTAACTATGGCTACACCTTC. This gives the protein CASSLEGQANYGYTF.

The V and J genes are TRBV11-3 and TRBJ2-1, with 9 bases identical to TRBD2. The V gene end was trimmed by 4 bases and the J gene end by 0 bases; junction bases not matched to a gene: 1. Germline CDR1 reads SGHNT; CDR2 reads YENEEA. The CDR3 extends over 15 amino acids. The CDR3 loop reads CASSYSGSSYNEQFF. The CDR3, as DNA: TGTGCCAGCAGCTATAGCGGGAGCTCCTACAATGAGCAGTTCTTC.

The rearrangement links TRBV5-1 to TRBJ1-4; D gene uncertain. The V and J ends lost 2 bases and 4 bases respectively, with 9 bases between them. The germline V gene has CDR1 SGHRS and CDR2 YFSETQ. The CDR3 sequence is 14 residues long. This CDR3 reads CASSFAQLNEKLFF. The CDR3, as DNA: TGCGCCAGCAGCTTCGCACAGCTTAATGAAAAACTGTTTTTT.

J is TRBJ2-2 and V is TRBV7-9; D might be TRBD2 (5 bases). The ends were cut back, 4 bases at V and 0 bases at J, with 12 bases in the middle. Per the germline V gene, CDR1 is SEHNR and CDR2 is FQNEAQ (reference sequence). The CDR3 covers 16 residues. The CDR3 protein is CASSSFRDTNTGELFF. The CDR3 bases are TGTGCCAGCAGCTCTTTTCGGGATACGAACACCGGGGAGCTGTTTTTT.

A single count supports this clone. The CDR3 sequence: CASSQGQIYGYTF. In DNA form, the CDR3 reads TGTGCCAGCAGCCAGGGACAGATCTATGGCTACACCTTC. J is TRBJ1-2 and V is TRBV28; 7 nucleotides line up with TRBD1. With 6 bases clipped from V and 4 bases from J, the junction kept 5 bases outside the gene matches. This CDR3 is built from 13 residues. Germline V gene lookup returns CDR1 MDHEN and CDR2 SYDVKM.

Comments on this clone: The sample carries other DNA sequences with the same CDR3. The chain links TRBV3-1 (or the pseudogene TRBV3-2) to TRBJ1-1; TRBD1 aligns across 7 bases. V was pared by 1 base and J by 2 bases, with 1 base of the junction left unmatched. The CDR3 covers 14 residues. Germline CDR1 reads LGHDT; CDR2 reads YNNKEL (reference sequence). This CDR3 reads CASSQVGGNTEAFF. The CDR3 DNA is TGTGCCAGCAGCCAAGTAGGGGGCAACACTGAAGCTTTCTTT.

The chain employs TRBV18 and TRBJ1-1; D unresolved. The CDR3 is made up of 13 amino acids. V lost 3 bases, J lost 6 bases, and 11 bases lay in between. The V gene's germline CDR1 is KGHSH and CDR2 LQKENI. Here the CDR3 DNA reads TGTGCCAGCTCACCGTCGGCTGGGCCTGAAGCTTTCTTT. It specifies CASSPSAGPEAFF.

This clone was seen a handful of times. This chain links TRBV2 with TRBJ1-2; D not resolved. The CDR3 length is 13 residues. CDR1 and CDR2 from the germline V gene are SNHLY and FYNNEI. Trimming left V 5 bases short and J 7 bases short, with 14 bases between. CDR3 bases: TGTGCCAGCAGTCCTATTGCCGGAGGTGGCTACACCTTC. It codes for CASSPIAGGGYTF.

This chain uses TRBV27 with TRBJ1-2; maybe TRBD1 (6 bases). CDR1 is MNHEY, CDR2 SMNVEV, per germline (reference sequence). V dropped 4 bases and J dropped 1 base, with 10 bases sitting between them. This CDR3 spans 14 amino acids. DNA of the CDR3: TGTGCCAGCAGTTCCCGCAGGGGTAACTATGGCTACACCTTC. Protein: CASSSRRGNYGYTF.

The J gene is TRBJ1-4, the V gene TRBV5-6, with no clear D. There are 15 residues in the CDR3. V lost 4 bases and J lost 7, with 17 bases in between. Germline V gene lookup returns CDR1 SGHDT and CDR2 YYEEEE. The CDR3, as DNA: TGTGCCAGCAGCCCGGACCGGACTAGGGTTGAAAAACTGTTTTTT. Translation: CASSPDRTRVEKLFF.

The chain uses TRBV5-1 and TRBJ2-2; 7 nucleotides agree with TRBD2. CDR1 is SGHRS and CDR2 is YFSETQ in the germline V gene. This CDR3 has 15 residues. The V segment lost 2 bases and the J segment 2 bases; nucleotides outside the gene matches: 3. This chain's CDR3 is CASSLPAGNTGELFF. DNA for the CDR3: TGCGCCAGCAGCTTACCAGCGGGAAACACCGGGGAGCTGTTTTTT. Based on the CDR3 plus reference TRBV5-1 and TRBJ2-2, the full variable domain is KAGVTQTPRYLIKTRGQQVTLSCSPISGHRSVSWYQQTPGQGLQFLFEYFSETQRNKGNFPGRFSGRQFSNSRSEMNVSTLELGDSALYLCASSLPAGNTGELFFGEGSRLTVL.